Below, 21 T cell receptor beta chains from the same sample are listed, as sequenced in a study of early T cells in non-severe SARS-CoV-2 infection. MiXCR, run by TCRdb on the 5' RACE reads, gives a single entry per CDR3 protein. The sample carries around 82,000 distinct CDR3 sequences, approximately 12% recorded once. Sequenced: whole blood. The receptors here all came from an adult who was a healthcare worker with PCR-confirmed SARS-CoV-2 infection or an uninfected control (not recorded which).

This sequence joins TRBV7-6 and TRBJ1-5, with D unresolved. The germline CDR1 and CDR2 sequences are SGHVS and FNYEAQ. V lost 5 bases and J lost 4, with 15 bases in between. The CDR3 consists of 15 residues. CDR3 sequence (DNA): TGTGCCAGCAGCCAAATGACGGGGATGAATCAGCCCCAGCATTTT. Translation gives CASSQMTGMNQPQHF.

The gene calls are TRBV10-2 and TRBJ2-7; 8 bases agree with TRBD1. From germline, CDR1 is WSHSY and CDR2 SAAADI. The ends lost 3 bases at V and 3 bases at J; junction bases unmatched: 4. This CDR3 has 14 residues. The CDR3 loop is CASSDPGQGYEQYF. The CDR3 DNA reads TGCGCCAGCAGTGACCCAGGACAGGGCTACGAGCAGTACTTC.

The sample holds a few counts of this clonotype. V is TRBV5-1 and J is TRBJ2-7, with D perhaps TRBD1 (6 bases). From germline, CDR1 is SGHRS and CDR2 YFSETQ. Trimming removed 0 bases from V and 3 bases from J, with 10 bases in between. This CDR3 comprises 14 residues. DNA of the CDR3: TGCGCCAGCAGCTTGGAGGACAGCAACTACGAGCAGTACTTC. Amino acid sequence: CASSLEDSNYEQYF.

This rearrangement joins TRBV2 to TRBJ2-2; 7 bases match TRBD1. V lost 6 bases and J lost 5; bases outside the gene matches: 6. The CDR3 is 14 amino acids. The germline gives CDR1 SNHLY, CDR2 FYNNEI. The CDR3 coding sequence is TGTGCCAGCAGGGGACAGATAACTACCGGGGAGCTGTTTTTT. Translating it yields CASRGQITTGELFF.

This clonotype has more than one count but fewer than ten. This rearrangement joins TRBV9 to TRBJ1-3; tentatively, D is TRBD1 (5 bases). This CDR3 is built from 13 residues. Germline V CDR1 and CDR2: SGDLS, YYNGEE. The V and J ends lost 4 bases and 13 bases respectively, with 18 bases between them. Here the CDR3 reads CASSPTENRGIYF. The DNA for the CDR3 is TGTGCCAGCAGCCCGACAGAGAATCGGGGGATATATTTT.

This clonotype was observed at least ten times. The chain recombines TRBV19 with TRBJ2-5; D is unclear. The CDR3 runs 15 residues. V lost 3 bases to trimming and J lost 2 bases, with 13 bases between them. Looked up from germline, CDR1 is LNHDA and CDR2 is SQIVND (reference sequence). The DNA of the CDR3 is TGTGCCAGTAGTATGTCATTGGGAATACAAGAGACCCAGTACTTC. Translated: CASSMSLGIQETQYF.

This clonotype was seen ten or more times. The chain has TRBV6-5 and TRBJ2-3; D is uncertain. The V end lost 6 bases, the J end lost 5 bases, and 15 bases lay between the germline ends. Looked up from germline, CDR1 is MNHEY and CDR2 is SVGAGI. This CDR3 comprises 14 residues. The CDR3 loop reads CASSLVTWRDTQYF. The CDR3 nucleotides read TGTGCCAGCAGCCTGGTGACCTGGAGAGATACGCAGTATTTT.

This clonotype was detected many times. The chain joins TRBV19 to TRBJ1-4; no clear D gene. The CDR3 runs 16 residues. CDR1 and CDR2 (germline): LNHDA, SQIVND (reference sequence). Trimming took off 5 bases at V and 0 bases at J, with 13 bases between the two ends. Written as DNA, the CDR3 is TGTGCCAGTAGTTCCCAGCCACTAGCAACTAATGAAAAACTGTTTTTT. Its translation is CASSSQPLATNEKLFF.

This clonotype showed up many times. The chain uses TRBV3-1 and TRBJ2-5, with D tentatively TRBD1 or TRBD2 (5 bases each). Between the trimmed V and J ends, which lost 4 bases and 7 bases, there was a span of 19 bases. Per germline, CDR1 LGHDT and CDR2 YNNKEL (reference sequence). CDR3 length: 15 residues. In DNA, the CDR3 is TGTGCCAGCAGCCCAACCGGGACGACCAGGGTGACCCAGTACTTC. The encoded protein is CASSPTGTTRVTQYF.

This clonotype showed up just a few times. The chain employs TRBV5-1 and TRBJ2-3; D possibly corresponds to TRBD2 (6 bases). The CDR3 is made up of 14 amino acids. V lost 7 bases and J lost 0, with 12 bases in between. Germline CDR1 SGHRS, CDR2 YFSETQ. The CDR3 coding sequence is TGCGCCAGCGGGTCGGGAGACAGCACAGATACGCAGTATTTT. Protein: CASGSGDSTDTQYF.

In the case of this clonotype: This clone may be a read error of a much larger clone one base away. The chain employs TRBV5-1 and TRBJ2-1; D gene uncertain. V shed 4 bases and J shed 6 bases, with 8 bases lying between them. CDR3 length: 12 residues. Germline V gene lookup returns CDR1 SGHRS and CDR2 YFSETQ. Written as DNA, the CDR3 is TGCGCCAGCAGCGGAAGAACCAATGAGCAGTTCTTC. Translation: CASSGRTNEQFF.

The CDR3 sequence is CASSGISGNTIYF. Here the CDR3 DNA reads TGTGCCAGCTCCGGGATTTCTGGAAACACCATATATTTT. The chain uses TRBV7-6 and TRBJ1-3, with no clear D. CDR1 is SGHVS and CDR2 is FNYEAQ in the germline V gene. The CDR3 loop spans 13 amino acids. With 8 bases removed from V and 1 base from J, the gap between germline ends came to 9 bases.

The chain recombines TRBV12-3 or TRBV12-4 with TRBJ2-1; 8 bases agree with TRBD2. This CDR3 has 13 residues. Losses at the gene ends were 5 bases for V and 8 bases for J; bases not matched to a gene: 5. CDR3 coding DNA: TGTGCCAGCAGTCCCCCCGGGAGGGATGAGCAGTTCTTC. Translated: CASSPPGRDEQFF.

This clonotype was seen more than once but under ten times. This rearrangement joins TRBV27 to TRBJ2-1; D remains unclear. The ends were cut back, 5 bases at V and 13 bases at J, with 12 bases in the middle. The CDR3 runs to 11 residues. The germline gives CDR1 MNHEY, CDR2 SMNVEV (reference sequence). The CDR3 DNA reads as TGTGCCAGCAGTAAAGGCACGAAACAGTTCTTC. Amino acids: CASSKGTKQFF.

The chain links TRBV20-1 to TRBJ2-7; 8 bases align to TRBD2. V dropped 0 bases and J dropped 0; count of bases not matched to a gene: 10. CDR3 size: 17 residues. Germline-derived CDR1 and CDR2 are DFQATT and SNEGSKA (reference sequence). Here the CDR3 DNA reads TGCAGTGCTAGAGATCACCTCTCACTAGCGGCCTCCTACGAGCAGTACTTC. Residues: CSARDHLSLAASYEQYF.

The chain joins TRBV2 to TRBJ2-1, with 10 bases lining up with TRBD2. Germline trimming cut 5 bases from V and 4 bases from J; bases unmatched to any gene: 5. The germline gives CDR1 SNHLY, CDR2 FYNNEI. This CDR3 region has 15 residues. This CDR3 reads CASSLSGRTYNEQFF. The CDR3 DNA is TGTGCCAGCAGTCTTAGCGGGAGGACTTACAATGAGCAGTTCTTC. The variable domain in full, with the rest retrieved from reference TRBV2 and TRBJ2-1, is EPEVTQTPSHQVTQMGQEVILRCVPISNHLYFYWYRQILGQKVEFLVSFYNNEISEKSEIFDDQFSVERPDGSNFTLKIRSTKLEDSAMYFCASSLSGRTYNEQFFGPGTRLTVL.

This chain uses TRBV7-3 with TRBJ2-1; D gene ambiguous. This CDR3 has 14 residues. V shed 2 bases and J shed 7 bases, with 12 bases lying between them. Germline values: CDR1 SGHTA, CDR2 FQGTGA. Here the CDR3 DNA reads TGTGCCAGCAGCTTAGTTCACTCCACGAATGAGCAGTTCTTC. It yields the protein CASSLVHSTNEQFF.

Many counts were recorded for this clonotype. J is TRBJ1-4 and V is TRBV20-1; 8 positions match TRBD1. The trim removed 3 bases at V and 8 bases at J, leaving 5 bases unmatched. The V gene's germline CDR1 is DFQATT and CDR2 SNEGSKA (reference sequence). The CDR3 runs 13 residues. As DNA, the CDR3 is TGCAGTGCTAGGGGCAGGGGGCGCGAAAAACTGTTTTTT. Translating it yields CSARGRGREKLFF.

CDR3 nucleotide sequence: TGTGCCTGGCCTCGTCGGGGGGCGTACAATGAGCAGTTCTTC. Its translation is CAWPRRGAYNEQFF. This chain joins TRBV2 and TRBJ2-1, with a tentative D call TRBD2 (7 bases). CDR3 length: 14 residues. V shed 11 bases and J shed 4 bases, with 18 bases lying between them. Germline lookup yields CDR1 SNHLY and CDR2 FYNNEI.

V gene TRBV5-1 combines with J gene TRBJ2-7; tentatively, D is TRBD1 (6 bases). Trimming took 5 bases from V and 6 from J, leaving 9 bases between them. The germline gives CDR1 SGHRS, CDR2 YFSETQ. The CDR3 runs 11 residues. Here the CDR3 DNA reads TGCGCCAGCAGTCCAGGGGTCGAGCAGTACTTC. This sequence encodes CASSPGVEQYF. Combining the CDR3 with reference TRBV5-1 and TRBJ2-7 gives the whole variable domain KAGVTQTPRYLIKTRGQQVTLSCSPISGHRSVSWYQQTPGQGLQFLFEYFSETQRNKGNFPGRFSGRQFSNSRSEMNVSTLELGDSALYLCASSPGVEQYFGPGTRLTVT.

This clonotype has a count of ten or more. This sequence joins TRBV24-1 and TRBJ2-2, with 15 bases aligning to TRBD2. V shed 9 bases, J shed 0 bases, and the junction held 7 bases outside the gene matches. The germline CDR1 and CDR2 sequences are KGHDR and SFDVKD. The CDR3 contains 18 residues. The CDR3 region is CATAGTSGRTTNTGELFF. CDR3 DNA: TGTGCCACCGCTGGGACTAGCGGGAGGACCACGAACACCGGGGAGCTGTTTTTT.